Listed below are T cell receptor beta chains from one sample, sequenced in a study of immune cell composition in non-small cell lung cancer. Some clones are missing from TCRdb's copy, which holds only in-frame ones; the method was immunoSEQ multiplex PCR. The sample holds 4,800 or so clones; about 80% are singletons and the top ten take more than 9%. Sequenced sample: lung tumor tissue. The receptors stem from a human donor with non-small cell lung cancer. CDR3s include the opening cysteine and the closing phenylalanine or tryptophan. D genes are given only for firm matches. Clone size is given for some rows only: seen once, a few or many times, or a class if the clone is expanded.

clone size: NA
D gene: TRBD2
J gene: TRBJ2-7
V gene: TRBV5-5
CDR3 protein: CASSLEIAGTYEQYF
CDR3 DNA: TGTGCCAGCAGCTTGGAGATAGCGGGAACCTACGAGCAGTACTTC

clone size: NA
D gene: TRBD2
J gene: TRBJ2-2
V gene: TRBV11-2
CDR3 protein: CASSKLAGAGELFF
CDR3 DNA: TGTGCCAGCAGCAAGCTAGCGGGAGCTGGGGAGCTGTTTTTT

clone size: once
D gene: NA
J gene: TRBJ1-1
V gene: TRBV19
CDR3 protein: CASSIKLPPPTEAFF
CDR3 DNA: TGTGCCAGTAGTATAAAACTCCCGCCGCCCACTGAAGCTTTCTTT

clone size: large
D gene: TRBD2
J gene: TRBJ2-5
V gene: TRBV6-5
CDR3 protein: CASSYILAGETQYF
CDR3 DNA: TGTGCCAGCAGTTACATACTAGCGGGAGAGACCCAGTACTTC

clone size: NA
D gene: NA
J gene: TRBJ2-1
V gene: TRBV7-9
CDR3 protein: CASSLGVNEQFF
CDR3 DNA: TGTGCCAGCAGCTTGGGCGTAAATGAGCAGTTCTTC

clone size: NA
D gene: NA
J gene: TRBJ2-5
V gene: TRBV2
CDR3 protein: CASSSRRPQETQYF
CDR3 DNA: TGTGCCAGCAGTTCTAGGAGGCCCCAAGAGACCCAGTACTTC

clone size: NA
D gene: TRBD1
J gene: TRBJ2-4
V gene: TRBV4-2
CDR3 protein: CASSQGDRAKNIQYF
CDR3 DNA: TGTGCCAGCAGCCAGGGGGACAGAGCCAAAAACATTCAGTACTTC

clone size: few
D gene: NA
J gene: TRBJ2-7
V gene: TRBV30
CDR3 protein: CAWRHLGLATYEQYF
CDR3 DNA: TGTGCCTGGAGGCACCTGGGACTCGCAACCTACGAGCAGTACTTC

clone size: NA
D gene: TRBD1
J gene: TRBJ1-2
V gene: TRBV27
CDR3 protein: CASSPDRLKSYTF
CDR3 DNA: TGTGCCAGCAGTCCGGACAGGCTTAAGAGCTACACCTTC

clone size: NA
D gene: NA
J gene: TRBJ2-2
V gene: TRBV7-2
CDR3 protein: CASSQTGTRGELFF
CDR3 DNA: TGTGCCAGCAGCCAAACTGGGACTCGCGGGGAGCTGTTTTTT

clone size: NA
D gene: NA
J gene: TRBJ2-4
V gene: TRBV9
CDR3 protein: CASSAGGNDLAKNIQYF
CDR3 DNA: TGTGCCAGCAGCGCAGGGGGGAACGACCTAGCCAAAAACATTCAGTACTTC

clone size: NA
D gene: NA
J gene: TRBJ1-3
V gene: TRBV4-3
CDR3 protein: CASSPAEFQGGTIYF
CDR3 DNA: TGCGCCAGCAGCCCAGCCGAGTTTCAAGGGGGCACCATATATTTT

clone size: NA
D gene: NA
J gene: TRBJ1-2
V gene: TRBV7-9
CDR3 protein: CASSLSTGYGYTF
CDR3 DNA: TGTGCCAGCAGCTTAAGCACAGGGTATGGCTACACCTTC

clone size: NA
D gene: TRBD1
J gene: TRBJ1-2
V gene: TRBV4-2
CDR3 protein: CASSQDIGTGGTSSYGYTF
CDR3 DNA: TGTGCCAGCAGCCAAGATATCGGGACAGGGGGCACCTCTAGCTATGGCTACACCTTC

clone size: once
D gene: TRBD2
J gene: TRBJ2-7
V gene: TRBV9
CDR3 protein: CASSNGGSSYEQYF
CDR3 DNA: TGTGCCAGCAGTAATGGCGGGAGCTCCTACGAGCAGTACTTC

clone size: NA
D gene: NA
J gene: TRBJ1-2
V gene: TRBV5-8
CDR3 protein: CASSLGWTANYGYTF
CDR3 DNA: TGTGCCAGCAGCTTGGGTTGGACAGCTAACTATGGCTACACCTTC

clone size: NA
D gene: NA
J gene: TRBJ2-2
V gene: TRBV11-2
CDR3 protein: CASSLAPGANTGELFF
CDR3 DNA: TGTGCCAGCAGCTTAGCTCCGGGGGCGAACACCGGGGAGCTGTTTTTT

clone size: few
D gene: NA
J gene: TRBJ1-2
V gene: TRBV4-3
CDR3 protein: CASSQDTGNYGYTF
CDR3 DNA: TGCGCCAGCAGCCAAGATACAGGGAACTATGGCTACACCTTC

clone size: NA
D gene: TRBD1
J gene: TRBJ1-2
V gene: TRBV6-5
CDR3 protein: CASGGTGSNYGYTF
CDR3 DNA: TGTGCCTCCGGAGGGACAGGGTCTAACTATGGCTACACCTTC

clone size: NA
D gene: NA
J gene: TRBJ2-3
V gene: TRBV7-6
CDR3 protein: CASSSNPDGGGTQYF
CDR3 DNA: TGTGCCAGCAGCTCAAACCCAGACGGGGGAGGTACGCAGTATTTT

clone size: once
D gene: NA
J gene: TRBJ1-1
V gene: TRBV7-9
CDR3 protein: CASSLSLSEAFF
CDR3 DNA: TGTGCCAGCAGCTTATCACTCTCTGAAGCTTTCTTT

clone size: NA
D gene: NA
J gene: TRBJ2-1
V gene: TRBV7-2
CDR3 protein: CASSLGSEYEQFF
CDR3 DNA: TGTGCCAGCAGCTTAGGTTCTGAGTATGAGCAGTTCTTC

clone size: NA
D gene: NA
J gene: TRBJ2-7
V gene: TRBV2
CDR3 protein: CASSETSDYEQYF
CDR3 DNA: TGTGCCAGCAGTGAAACAAGTGACTACGAGCAGTACTTC

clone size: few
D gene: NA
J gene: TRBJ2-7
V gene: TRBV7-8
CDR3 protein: CASSLTIQYEQYF
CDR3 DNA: TGTGCCAGCAGCTTAACCATACAATACGAGCAGTACTTC

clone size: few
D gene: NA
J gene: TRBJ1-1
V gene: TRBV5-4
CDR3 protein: CASSLARGFVGTEAFF
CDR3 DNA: TGTGCCAGCAGCCTTGCGCGGGGTTTTGTAGGGACTGAAGCTTTCTTT

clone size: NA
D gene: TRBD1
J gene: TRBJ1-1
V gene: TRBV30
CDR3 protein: CAWDPGGGTEAFF
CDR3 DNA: TGTGCCTGGGACCCAGGGGGTGGCACTGAAGCTTTCTTT

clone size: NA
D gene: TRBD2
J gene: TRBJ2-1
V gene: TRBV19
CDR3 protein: CASSQTTSPYNEQFF
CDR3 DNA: TGTGCCAGTAGTCAGACGACTAGCCCCTACAATGAGCAGTTCTTC

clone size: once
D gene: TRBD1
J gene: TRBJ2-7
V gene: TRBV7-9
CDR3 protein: CASSVRTGGGEQYF
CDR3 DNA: TGTGCCAGCAGCGTACGGACAGGGGGTGGCGAGCAGTACTTC

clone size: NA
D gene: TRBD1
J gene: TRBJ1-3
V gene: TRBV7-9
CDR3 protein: CASSLLQGRRNTIYF
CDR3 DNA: TGTGCCAGCAGCTTATTACAGGGGAGGAGAAACACCATATATTTT

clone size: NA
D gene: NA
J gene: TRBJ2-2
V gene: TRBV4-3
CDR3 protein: CASSQAGTRDTGELFF
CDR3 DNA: TGCGCCAGCAGCCAAGCCGGGACACGGGACACCGGGGAGCTGTTTTTT

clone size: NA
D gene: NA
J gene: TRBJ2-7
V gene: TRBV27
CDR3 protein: CASSPLGGFRGSDEQYF
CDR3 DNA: TGTGCCAGCAGTCCCCTCGGCGGCTTTCGGGGGAGTGACGAGCAGTACTTC

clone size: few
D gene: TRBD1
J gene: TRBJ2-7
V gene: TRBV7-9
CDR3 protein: CASSLDRGGDEQYF
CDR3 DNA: TGTGCCAGCAGCTTAGACAGGGGTGGGGACGAGCAGTACTTC

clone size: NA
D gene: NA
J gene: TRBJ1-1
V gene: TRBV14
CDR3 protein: CASSQDRRVGAFF
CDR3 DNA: TGTGCCAGCAGCCAAGATAGGAGGGTAGGCGCTTTCTTT

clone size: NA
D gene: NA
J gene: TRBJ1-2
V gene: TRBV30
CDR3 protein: CAWSVLSGGYTF
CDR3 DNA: TGTGCCTGGAGTGTTCTGAGCGGTGGCTACACCTTC

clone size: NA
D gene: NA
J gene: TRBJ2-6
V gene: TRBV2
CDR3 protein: CASIEYSGANVLTF
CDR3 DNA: TGTGCCAGCATTGAATACTCTGGGGCCAACGTCCTGACTTTC

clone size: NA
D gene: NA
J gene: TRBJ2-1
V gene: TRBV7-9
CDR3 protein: CASSLGQVNEQFF
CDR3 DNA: TGTGCCAGCAGCTTAGGTCAGGTCAATGAGCAGTTCTTC

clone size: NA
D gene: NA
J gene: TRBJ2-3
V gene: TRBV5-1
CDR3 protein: CASRGGGLTDTQYF
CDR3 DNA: TGCGCCAGCAGGGGAGGGGGTCTCACAGATACGCAGTATTTT